This TCR beta chain was profiled in a study of naive and memory T cell subsets. Amplification of ligated cDNA took four PCR rounds with SP2 and nested alpha and beta constant primers. A single record per CDR3 protein comes from TCRdb applying MiXCR to the 5' RACE reads. The sample consists of 30,000 to 40,000 distinct CDR3 sequences, roughly a sixth of them appearing once. V was pared by 0 bases and J by 0 bases, with 9 bases between. CDR3 length: 14 amino acids. CDR1 and CDR2 (germline): SQVTM, ANQGSEA. This clonotype was found many times. TCR cDNA received a 3' ligated oligonucleotide that carried a UMI.

This receptor was taken from a female donor in good health. The chain is built from TRBV29-1 and TRBJ2-7; D is tentatively TRBD1 or TRBD2 (5 bases each). The CDR3 region has the DNA TGCAGCGTTGAAGACCCAGGGAGCTCCTACGAGCAGTACTTC. The encoded protein is CSVEDPGSSYEQYF.